This T cell receptor (beta chain) is from a study of glioma-infiltrating T cells. TCR alpha and beta CDR3 regions were amplified from RNA using iRepertoire nested multiplex PCR. Input was about 85-400 ng of tissue mRNA or PBMC total RNA. Via MiXCR, TCRdb re-called the multiplex PCR reads, giving one row per CDR3 protein. The sample shows about 130,000 distinct CDR3 sequences, 20% to 25% of them seen only once. The study, taken as a whole, reports: Very few CDR3 sequences were shared between tissue and blood. Non-neoplastic patients had below-expected tissue-blood divergence, while all gliomas exceeded expectation.

This clonotype was recorded many times. Its antigen is not identified. This CDR3 is 11 amino acids long. V lost 5 bases and J lost 5, with 6 bases in between. Sequencing used glioma tissue, nonneoplastic brain tissue, or PBMCs (not recorded which). This receptor was obtained from a human donor with low-grade glioma or glioblastoma, undergoing nonglioma brain surgery, or in good health (not recorded which). The chain joins TRBV12-3 or TRBV12-4 to TRBJ1-1, with D unresolved. The CDR3 nucleotides read TGTGCCAGCAGTCCCAGGACTGAAGCTTTCTTT. Translating it yields CASSPRTEAFF.